A single TCR beta chain is shown here with its context. No antigen is known for it. The data were taken from a study of response to subunit inactivated influenza vaccine. Study-level findings and limits: Seasonal influenza vaccination, on each occasion, was suggested by the authors to recruit few new T cells.

The ends were cut back, 3 bases at V and 3 bases at J, with 9 bases in the middle. The CDR3 loop spans 13 amino acids. Germline-derived CDR1 and CDR2 are DFQATT and SNEGSKA (reference sequence). MiXCR, run by TCRdb on the RT-PCR reads, gives a single entry per CDR3 protein. In the table there are 860,000 or so distinct CDR3 sequences, roughly 20% of which are singletons. The sequence came from a man aged 45 to 65 who received an inactivated influenza vaccine. The V and J genes are TRBV20-1 and TRBJ1-5; TRBD1 might be the D (5 bases). This material consisted of PBMCs from blood, taken roughly 5 days after vaccination. CDR3 sequence: CSASGAPNQPQHF. DNA of the CDR3: TGCAGTGCTAGCGGGGCCCCCAATCAGCCCCAGCATTTT.